Each of the 21 T cell receptor beta chains below was sequenced from the same sample in a study of vaccination effects on CD4 cells after COVID-19. This table comes from immunoSEQ multiplex PCR, and its TCRdb copy is limited to in-frame clones, with some not included. The data hold some 40,000 clones, with around 76% observed a single time. These receptors have no identified antigens. Cultured cells yielded isolated CD4+ T cells after 10 days. The sample in question was CD4+ T cells from PBMCs cultured without peptide, obtained before COVID-19 vaccination. The receptors come from a human donor who received a COVID-19 vaccine.

The J gene is TRBJ1-1, the V gene TRBV15; 11 nucleotides align to TRBD1. Per the germline V gene, CDR1 is LNHNV and CDR2 is YYDKDF (reference sequence). The CDR3 has 16 residues. V shed 5 bases and J 3 bases; nucleotides not matched to a gene: 8. The CDR3 region is CATSPRDRGFYTEAFF. DNA for the CDR3: TGTGCCACCAGCCCCCGGGACAGGGGGTTCTACACTGAAGCTTTCTTT.

The chain has TRBV2 and TRBJ1-5; a possible D gene is TRBD1 (5 bases). V was cut by 3 bases and J by 4 bases, with 13 bases left in between. The CDR3 runs 15 residues. Germline V CDR1 and CDR2: SNHLY, FYNNEI. The CDR3 region is CASSDFGRDNQPQHF. The DNA for the CDR3 is TGTGCCAGCAGTGACTTCGGCAGGGATAATCAGCCCCAGCATTTT.

CDR3 in DNA: TGTGCCAGCAGCGTAGGGGGAGGGGGTTCACCCCTCCACTTT. Its translation is CASSVGGGGSPLHF. The chain recombines TRBV9 with TRBJ1-6, with a tentative D call TRBD1 (6 bases). The germline gives CDR1 SGDLS, CDR2 YYNGEE. Trimming cost V 0 bases and J 9 bases, with 10 bases left between them. This CDR3 is 14 amino acids long. Combining the CDR3 with reference TRBV9 and TRBJ1-6 gives the whole variable domain DSGVTQTPKHLITATGQRVTLRCSPRSGDLSVYWYQQSLDQGLQFLIQYYNGEERAKGNILERFSAQQFPDLHSELNLSSLELGDSALYFCASSVGGGGSPLHFGNGTRLTVT.

V gene TRBV5-1 combines with J gene TRBJ2-6; D gene ambiguous. Germline assignment: CDR1 SGHRS and CDR2 YFSETQ. Trimming stripped 4 bases from V and 0 bases from J, with 11 bases between. The CDR3 extends over 16 amino acids. In DNA, the CDR3 is TGCGCCAGCAGCGGTTCTTCTTTCTCTGGGGCCAACGTCCTGACTTTC. Encoded protein: CASSGSSFSGANVLTF.

The chain employs TRBV30 and TRBJ2-2, with 8 bases identical to TRBD1. V dropped 3 bases and J dropped 2; count of bases not matched to a gene: 2. Looked up from germline, CDR1 is GTSNPN and CDR2 is SVGIG (reference sequence). CDR3 size: 14 residues. The CDR3 protein is CAWRQGDNTGELFF. In DNA form, the CDR3 reads TGTGCCTGGAGACAGGGGGATAACACCGGGGAGCTGTTTTTT.

The chain recombines TRBV7-8 with TRBJ1-2, with D tentatively TRBD1 (6 bases). This CDR3 has 14 amino acids. Germline assignment: CDR1 SGHVS and CDR2 FQNEAQ. V lost 5 bases to trimming and J lost 1 base, with 11 bases between them. The CDR3: CASSPDRVNYGYTF. CDR3 DNA sequence: TGTGCCAGCAGCCCGGACAGAGTTAACTATGGCTACACCTTC.

The chain recombines TRBV30 with TRBJ2-3; TRBD1 or TRBD2 may be the D gene (5 bases each). V lost 2 bases and J 3 bases, leaving 15 bases between the germline ends. The germline V gene encodes CDR1 GTSNPN and CDR2 SVGIG (reference sequence). The CDR3 contains 15 residues. Here the CDR3 DNA reads TGTGCCTGGAGTTTCTCCGGGACCCCGACAGATACGCAGTATTTT. Residues: CAWSFSGTPTDTQYF. The whole variable domain, filled in from reference TRBV30 and TRBJ2-3, reads SQTIHQWPATLVQPVGSPLSLECTVEGTSNPNLYWYRQAAGRGLQLLFYSVGIGQISSEVPQNLSASRPQDRQFILSSKKLLLSDSGFYLCAWSFSGTPTDTQYFGPGTRLTVL.

The gene calls are TRBV29-1 and TRBJ2-2; no clear D. Between the trimmed V and J ends, which lost 4 bases and 0 bases, there was a span of 6 bases. This CDR3 comprises 13 residues. Germline V CDR1 and CDR2: SQVTM, ANQGSEA. The DNA for the CDR3 is TGCAGCGTTGGAGCAGCGAACACCGGGGAGCTGTTTTTT. It is translated as CSVGAANTGELFF.

The gene calls are TRBV5-1 and TRBJ2-2, with D possibly TRBD1 on 6 matching bases. The CDR3 spans 15 residues. The V end lost 5 bases, the J end lost 3 bases, and 14 bases lay between the germline ends. Germline assignment: CDR1 SGHRS and CDR2 YFSETQ. CDR3 residues: CASSLQGTYTGELFF. The CDR3 DNA reads TGCGCCAGCAGTCTGCAGGGGACATACACCGGGGAGCTGTTTTTT.

The V and J genes are TRBV7-9 and TRBJ2-6, with 7 bases matching TRBD1. This CDR3 is built from 15 residues. Per germline, CDR1 SEHNR and CDR2 FQNEAQ (reference sequence). Unmatched junction bases numbered 3, after V lost 3 bases and J lost 4 bases. The CDR3 reads CASSFTGVGANVLTF. For the CDR3, the DNA is TGTGCCAGCAGCTTTACAGGGGTCGGGGCCAACGTCCTGACTTTC.

This clone showed up just a few times. This chain connects TRBV24-1 to TRBJ2-1, with TRBD1 matching over 7 bases. The CDR3 has 13 residues. CDR1 and CDR2 from the germline V gene are KGHDR and SFDVKD. J gave up 7 bases and V 6 bases, and 5 bases lay outside the gene matches. DNA for the CDR3: TGTGCCACCAGTCAACAGGGGTGGAATGAGCAGTTCTTC. Its protein product is CATSQQGWNEQFF.

The chain is built from TRBV5-1 and TRBJ2-2, with 7 bases fitting TRBD2. V dropped 4 bases and J dropped 9; count of bases not matched to a gene: 18. Germline V lookup: CDR1 SGHRS, CDR2 YFSETQ. The CDR3 totals 17 residues. The CDR3 reads CASSETVRREVRRELFF. In DNA, the CDR3 is TGCGCCAGCAGCGAGACGGTGCGACGGGAGGTGCGACGGGAGCTGTTTTTT.

The chain carries TRBV2 and TRBJ2-1; D may be TRBD1 (6 bases). Germline lookup yields CDR1 SNHLY and CDR2 FYNNEI. V was pared by 0 bases and J by 0 bases, with 9 bases between. The CDR3 covers 16 residues. CDR3 region: CASSEAEGDSYNEQFF. The DNA of the CDR3 is TGTGCCAGCAGTGAAGCCGAGGGGGACTCCTACAATGAGCAGTTCTTC.

This chain joins TRBV6-1 and TRBJ2-2; the D gene could be TRBD1 or TRBD2 (5 bases each). The CDR3 extends over 14 amino acids. Germline lookup yields CDR1 MNHNS and CDR2 SASEGT. Trimming stripped 3 bases from V and 4 bases from J, with 9 bases between. CDR3 residues: CASSEPGTTGELFF. CDR3 DNA: TGTGCCAGCAGTGAGCCGGGGACCACCGGGGAGCTGTTTTTT.

This clone showed up just a few times. This rearrangement joins TRBV7-2 to TRBJ1-1, with 7 bases matching TRBD1. The CDR3 runs to 13 residues. The V and J ends lost 7 bases and 1 base, in that order; junction bases with no gene match: 3. CDR1 is SGHTA, CDR2 FQGNSA, per germline. CDR3 amino acids: CASTRDRNTEAFF. In DNA, the CDR3 is TGTGCCAGCACAAGGGACAGGAACACTGAAGCTTTCTTT.

This chain links TRBV30 with TRBJ2-3; TRBD2 agrees at 10 bases. Germline trimming cut 3 bases from V and 4 bases from J; bases unmatched to any gene: 7. The germline V gene encodes CDR1 GTSNPN and CDR2 SVGIG (reference sequence). The CDR3 is made up of 15 amino acids. CDR3 loop: CAWSPKRGGADTQYF. In DNA form, the CDR3 reads TGTGCCTGGAGCCCCAAGCGGGGGGGGGCAGATACGCAGTATTTT.

This clone was found a few times. The genes are TRBV7-6 and TRBJ1-6; TRBD1 might be the D (6 bases). The germline V gene encodes CDR1 SGHVS and CDR2 FNYEAQ. This CDR3 has 15 amino acids. V was shortened by 3 bases and J by 5 bases, with 11 bases between the two germline ends. CDR3 residues: CASSLSRGDNSPLHF. The CDR3 DNA sequence: TGTGCCAGCAGCTTGTCGAGGGGGGATAATTCACCCCTCCACTTT.

The chain employs TRBV3-1 (or the pseudogene TRBV3-2) and TRBJ1-4; no firm D call. The length of the CDR3 is 12 residues. Germline V gene data show CDR1 as LGHDT and CDR2 as YNNKEL (reference sequence). The V and J ends lost 8 bases and 7 bases respectively, with 11 bases between them. The CDR3 DNA reads TGTGCCAGCTCCCTTCTCGGTGAAAAACTGTTTTTT. Its protein product is CASSLLGEKLFF.

The chain recombines TRBV29-1 with TRBJ1-5; the D is unclear. V was shortened by 7 bases and J by 0 bases, with 7 bases between the two germline ends. CDR3 length equals 12 residues. CDR1 is SQVTM and CDR2 is ANQGSEA in the germline V gene. The CDR3 DNA sequence: TGCAGCGCCTCAGATAGCAATCAGCCCCAGCATTTT. It translates to CSASDSNQPQHF.

The rearrangement links TRBV25-1 to TRBJ1-5; D possibly corresponds to TRBD1 (6 bases). V was clipped by 8 bases and J by 3 bases, with 11 bases between them. Germline lookup yields CDR1 MGHDK and CDR2 SYGVNS. The CDR3 is 13 amino acids. In DNA form, the CDR3 reads TGTGCCAGCTCGGGACAATACAATCAGCCCCAGCATTTT. Protein product: CASSGQYNQPQHF.

This clone was seen a few times. The gene calls are TRBV21-1 and TRBJ1-6. TRBV21-1 corresponds to a pseudogene. The CDR3 loop spans 16 amino acids. CDR3 DNA: TGTGCCAGCAGCAAAAAACCAGGGCGGGACTCTTCACCCCTCCACTTT. As protein: CASSKKPGRDSSPLHF.